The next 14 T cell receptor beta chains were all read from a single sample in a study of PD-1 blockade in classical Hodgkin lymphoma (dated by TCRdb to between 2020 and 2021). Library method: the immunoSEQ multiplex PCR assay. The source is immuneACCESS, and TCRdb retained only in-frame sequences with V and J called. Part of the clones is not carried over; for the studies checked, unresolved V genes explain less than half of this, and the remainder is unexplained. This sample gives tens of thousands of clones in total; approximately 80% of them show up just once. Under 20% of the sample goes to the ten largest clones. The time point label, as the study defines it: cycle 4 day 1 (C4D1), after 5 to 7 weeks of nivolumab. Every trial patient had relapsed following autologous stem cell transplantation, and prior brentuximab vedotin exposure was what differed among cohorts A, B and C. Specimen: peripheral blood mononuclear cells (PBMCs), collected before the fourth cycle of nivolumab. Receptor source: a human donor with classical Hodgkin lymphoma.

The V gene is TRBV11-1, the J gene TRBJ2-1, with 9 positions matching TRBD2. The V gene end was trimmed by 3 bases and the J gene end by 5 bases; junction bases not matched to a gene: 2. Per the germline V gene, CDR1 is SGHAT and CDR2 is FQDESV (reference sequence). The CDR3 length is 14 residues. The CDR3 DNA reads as TGTGCCAGCAGCTTCAGACTAGCGGACAATGAGCAGTTCTTC. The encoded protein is CASSFRLADNEQFF.

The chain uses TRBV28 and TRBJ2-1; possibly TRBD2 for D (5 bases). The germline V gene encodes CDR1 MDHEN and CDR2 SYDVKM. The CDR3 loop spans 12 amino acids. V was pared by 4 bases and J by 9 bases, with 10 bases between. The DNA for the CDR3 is TGTGCCAGCAGTTCCGGACTTCTTGAGCAGTTCTTC. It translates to CASSSGLLEQFF.

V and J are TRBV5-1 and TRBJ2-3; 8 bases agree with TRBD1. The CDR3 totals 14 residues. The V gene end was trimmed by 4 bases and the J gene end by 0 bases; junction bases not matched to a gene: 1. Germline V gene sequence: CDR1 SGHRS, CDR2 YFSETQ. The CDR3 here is CASSGTGSTDTQYF. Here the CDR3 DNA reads TGCGCCAGCAGCGGGACAGGTAGCACAGATACGCAGTATTTT.

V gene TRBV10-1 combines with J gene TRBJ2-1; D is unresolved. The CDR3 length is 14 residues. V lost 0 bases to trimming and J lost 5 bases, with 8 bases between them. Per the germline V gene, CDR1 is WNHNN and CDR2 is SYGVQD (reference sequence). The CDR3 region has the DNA TGCGCCAGCAGTGAGTCGGGGAAGGACAATGAGCAGTTCTTC. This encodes CASSESGKDNEQFF.

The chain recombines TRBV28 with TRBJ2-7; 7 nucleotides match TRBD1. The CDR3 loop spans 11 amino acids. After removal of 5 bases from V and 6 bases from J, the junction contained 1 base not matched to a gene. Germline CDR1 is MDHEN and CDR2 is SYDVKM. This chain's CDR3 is CASSHRGEQYF. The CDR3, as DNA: TGTGCCAGCAGTCACAGGGGCGAGCAGTACTTC.

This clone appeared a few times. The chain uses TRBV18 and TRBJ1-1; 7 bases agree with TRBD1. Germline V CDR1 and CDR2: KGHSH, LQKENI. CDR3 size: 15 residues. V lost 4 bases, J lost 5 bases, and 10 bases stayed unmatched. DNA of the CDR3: TGTGCCAGCTCACTGAACCAGGGGGATTCGACTGAAGCTTTCTTT. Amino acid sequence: CASSLNQGDSTEAFF.

As DNA, the CDR3 is TGTGCCAGCAGTGAAGCGGGATGGAATGAAAAACTGTTTTTT. Translating gives CASSEAGWNEKLFF. This chain connects TRBV2 to TRBJ1-4; D gene ambiguous. This CDR3 is 14 amino acids long. Germline V gene data show CDR1 as SNHLY and CDR2 as FYNNEI. Trimming took off 0 bases at V and 5 bases at J, with 7 bases between the two ends.

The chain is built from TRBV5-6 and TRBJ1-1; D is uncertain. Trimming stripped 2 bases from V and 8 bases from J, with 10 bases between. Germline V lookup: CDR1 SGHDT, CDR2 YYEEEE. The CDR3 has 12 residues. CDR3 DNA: TGTGCCAGCAGCTTTGGTAGAACAGAAGCTTTCTTT. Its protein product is CASSFGRTEAFF.

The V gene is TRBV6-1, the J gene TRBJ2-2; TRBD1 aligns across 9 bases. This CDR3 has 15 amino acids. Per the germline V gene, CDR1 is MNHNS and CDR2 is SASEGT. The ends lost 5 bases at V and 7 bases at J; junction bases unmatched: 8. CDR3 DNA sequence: TGTGCCAGCAGTTCCCGACAGGGGGTTCTCGGGGAGCTGTTTTTT. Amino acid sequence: CASSSRQGVLGELFF.

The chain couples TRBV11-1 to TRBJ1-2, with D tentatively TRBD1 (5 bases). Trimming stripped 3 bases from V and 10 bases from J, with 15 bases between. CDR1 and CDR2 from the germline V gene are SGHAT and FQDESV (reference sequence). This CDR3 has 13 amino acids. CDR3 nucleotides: TGTGCCAGCAGCTTCGGAGACAGCGCTACCTACACCTTC. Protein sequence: CASSFGDSATYTF.

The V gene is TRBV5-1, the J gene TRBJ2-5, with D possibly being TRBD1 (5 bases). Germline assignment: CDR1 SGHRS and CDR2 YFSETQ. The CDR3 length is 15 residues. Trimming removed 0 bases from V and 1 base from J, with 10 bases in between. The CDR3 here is CASSLEGKGQETQYF. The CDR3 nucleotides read TGCGCCAGCAGCTTGGAGGGGAAAGGCCAAGAGACCCAGTACTTC. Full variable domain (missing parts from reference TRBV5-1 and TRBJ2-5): KAGVTQTPRYLIKTRGQQVTLSCSPISGHRSVSWYQQTPGQGLQFLFEYFSETQRNKGNFPGRFSGRQFSNSRSEMNVSTLELGDSALYLCASSLEGKGQETQYFGPGTRLLVL.

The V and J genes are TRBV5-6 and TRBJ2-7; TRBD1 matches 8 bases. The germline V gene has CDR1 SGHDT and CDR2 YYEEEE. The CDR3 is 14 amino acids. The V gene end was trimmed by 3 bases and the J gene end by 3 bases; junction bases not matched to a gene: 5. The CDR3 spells CASSSGQGLYEQYF. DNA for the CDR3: TGTGCCAGCAGCTCTGGACAGGGACTCTACGAGCAGTACTTC.

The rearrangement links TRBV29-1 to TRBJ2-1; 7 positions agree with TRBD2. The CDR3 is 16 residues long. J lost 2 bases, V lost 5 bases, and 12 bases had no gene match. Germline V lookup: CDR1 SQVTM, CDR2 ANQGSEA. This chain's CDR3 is CSVLPMGGSPYNEQFF. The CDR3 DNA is TGCAGCGTTCTCCCGATGGGCGGGAGCCCCTACAATGAGCAGTTCTTC.

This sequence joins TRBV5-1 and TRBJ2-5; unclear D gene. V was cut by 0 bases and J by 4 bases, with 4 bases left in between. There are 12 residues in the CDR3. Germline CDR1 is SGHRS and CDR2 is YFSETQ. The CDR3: CASSLETETQYF. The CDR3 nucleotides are TGCGCCAGCAGCTTGGAAACAGAGACCCAGTACTTC. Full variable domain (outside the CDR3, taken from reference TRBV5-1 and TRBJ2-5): KAGVTQTPRYLIKTRGQQVTLSCSPISGHRSVSWYQQTPGQGLQFLFEYFSETQRNKGNFPGRFSGRQFSNSRSEMNVSTLELGDSALYLCASSLETETQYFGPGTRLLVL.